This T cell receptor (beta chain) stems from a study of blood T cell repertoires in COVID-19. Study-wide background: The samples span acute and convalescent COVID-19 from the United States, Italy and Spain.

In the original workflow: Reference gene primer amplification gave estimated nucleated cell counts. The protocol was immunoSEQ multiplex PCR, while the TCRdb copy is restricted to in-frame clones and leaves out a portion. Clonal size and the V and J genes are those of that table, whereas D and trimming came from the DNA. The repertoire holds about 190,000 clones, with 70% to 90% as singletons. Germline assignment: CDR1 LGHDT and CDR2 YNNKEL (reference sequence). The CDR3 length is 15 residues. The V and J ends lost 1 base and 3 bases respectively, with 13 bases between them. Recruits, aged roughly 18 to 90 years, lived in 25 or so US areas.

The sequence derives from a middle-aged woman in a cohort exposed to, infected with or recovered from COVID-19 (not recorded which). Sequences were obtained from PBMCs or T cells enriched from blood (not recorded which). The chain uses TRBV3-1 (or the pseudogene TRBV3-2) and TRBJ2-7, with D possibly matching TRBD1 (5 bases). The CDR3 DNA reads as TGTGCCAGCAGCCAAGCTCCGACAGCATTCTACGAGCAGTACTTC. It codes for CASSQAPTAFYEQYF.